This TCR beta chain was captured in a study of spatial heterogeneity in lung cancer. As for time point: sample taken at primary tumor resection. Researchers sequenced whole RNA taken from tumor, nontumor lung or frozen PBMC without sorting. Untreated early-stage non-small cell lung cancer patients, 65 to 90 in total, were the donors. A single record per CDR3 protein comes from TCRdb applying MiXCR to the 5' RACE reads. This sample carries about 26,000 distinct CDR3 sequences, 9.5% to 15% of them seen once, and the ten largest clones take approximately 25%. The table lists this clonotype with a few counts. V lost 1 base, J lost 4 bases, and 10 bases lay in between. This CDR3 contains 14 residues. Per germline, CDR1 SGDLS and CDR2 YYNGEE.

The chain recombines TRBV9 with TRBJ2-3, with D possibly being TRBD1 (5 bases). The material was PBMCs, obtained at surgery. The TCR originated in a female donor with early-stage non-small cell lung cancer. The CDR3 bases are TGTGCCAGCAGCGTACAGGGTAGCCCAGATACGCAGTATTTT. Its translation: CASSVQGSPDTQYF.